This T cell receptor (beta chain) was sequenced in a study of technical replicates of blood from a handful of donors. Here immunoSEQ multiplex PCR was the method, and the copy in TCRdb shows in-frame clones only, minus some. The table lists about 81,000 clones, about 81% of them singletons. CDR1 is SGHDT, CDR2 YYEEEE, per germline. Trimming shortened V by 2 bases and J by 4 bases, and 11 bases separated the two germline ends. This CDR3 has 14 amino acids. This sequence was found in a human donor in good health. Some clones in this sample may be carry-over from other donors' samples. The sequencing input was PBMCs. This sequence joins TRBV5-6 and TRBJ2-3, with D tentatively TRBD2 (6 bases). This chain's CDR3 is CASSFRTGADTQYF. Written as DNA, the CDR3 is TGTGCCAGCAGCTTCCGGACGGGGGCAGATACGCAGTATTTT.